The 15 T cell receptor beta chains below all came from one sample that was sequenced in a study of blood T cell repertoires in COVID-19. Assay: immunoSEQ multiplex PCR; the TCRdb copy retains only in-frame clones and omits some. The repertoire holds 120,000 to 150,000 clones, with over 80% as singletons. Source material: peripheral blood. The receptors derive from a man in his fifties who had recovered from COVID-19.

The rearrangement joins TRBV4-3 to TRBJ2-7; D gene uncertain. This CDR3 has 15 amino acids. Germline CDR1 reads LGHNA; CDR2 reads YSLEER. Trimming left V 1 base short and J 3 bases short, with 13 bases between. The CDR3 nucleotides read TGCGCCAGCAGCCAAGTCGGCCCGGCAGGCTACGAGCAGTACTTC. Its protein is CASSQVGPAGYEQYF.

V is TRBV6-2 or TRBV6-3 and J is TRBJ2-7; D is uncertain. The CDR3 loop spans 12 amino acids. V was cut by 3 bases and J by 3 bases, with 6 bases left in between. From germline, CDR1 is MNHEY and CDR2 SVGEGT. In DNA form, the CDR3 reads TGTGCCAGCAGTTATCCAGGCTACGAGCAGTACTTC. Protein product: CASSYPGYEQYF.

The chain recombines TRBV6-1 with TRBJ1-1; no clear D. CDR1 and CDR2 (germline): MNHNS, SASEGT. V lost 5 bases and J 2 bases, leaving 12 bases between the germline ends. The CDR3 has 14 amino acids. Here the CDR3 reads CASSSTTFNTEAFF. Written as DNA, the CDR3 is TGTGCCAGCAGTTCGACGACTTTTAACACTGAAGCTTTCTTT.

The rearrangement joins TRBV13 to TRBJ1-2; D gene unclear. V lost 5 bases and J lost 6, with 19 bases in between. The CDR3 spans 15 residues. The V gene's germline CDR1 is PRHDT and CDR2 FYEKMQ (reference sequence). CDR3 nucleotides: TGTGCCAGCAGCACTTACGATATGACTGGAAATGGCTACACCTTC. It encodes CASSTYDMTGNGYTF.

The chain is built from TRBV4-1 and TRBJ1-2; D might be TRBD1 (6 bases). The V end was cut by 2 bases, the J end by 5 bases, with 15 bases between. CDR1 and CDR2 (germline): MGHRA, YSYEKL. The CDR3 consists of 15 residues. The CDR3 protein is CASSQPGQKGYGYTF. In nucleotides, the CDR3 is TGCGCCAGCAGCCAACCCGGACAGAAAGGATATGGCTACACCTTC.

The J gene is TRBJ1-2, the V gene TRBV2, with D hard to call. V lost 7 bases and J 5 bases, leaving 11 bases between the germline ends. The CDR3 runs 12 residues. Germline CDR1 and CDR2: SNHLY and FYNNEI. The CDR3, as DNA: TGTGCCAGCACCGTTGAGGGTTATGGCTACACCTTC. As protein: CASTVEGYGYTF.

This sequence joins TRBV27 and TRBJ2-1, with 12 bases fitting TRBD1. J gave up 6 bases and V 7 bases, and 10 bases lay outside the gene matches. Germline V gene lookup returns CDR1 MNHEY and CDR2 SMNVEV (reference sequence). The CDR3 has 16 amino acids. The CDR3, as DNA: TGTGCCAGCACCTTAATACCGGGACAGGGGGCCAATGAGCAGTTCTTC. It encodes CASTLIPGQGANEQFF.

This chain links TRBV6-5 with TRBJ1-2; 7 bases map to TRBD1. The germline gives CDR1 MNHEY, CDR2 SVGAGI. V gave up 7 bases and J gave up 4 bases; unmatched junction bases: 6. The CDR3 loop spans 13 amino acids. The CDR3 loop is CASTQGQTYGYTF. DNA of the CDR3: TGTGCCAGCACTCAGGGACAGACCTATGGCTACACCTTC.

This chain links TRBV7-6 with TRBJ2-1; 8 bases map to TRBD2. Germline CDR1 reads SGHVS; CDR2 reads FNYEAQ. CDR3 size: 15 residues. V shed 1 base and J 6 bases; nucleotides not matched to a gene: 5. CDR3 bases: TGTGCCAGCAGCTTAGAAGGGACTAGGCTCAATGAGCAGTTCTTC. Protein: CASSLEGTRLNEQFF.

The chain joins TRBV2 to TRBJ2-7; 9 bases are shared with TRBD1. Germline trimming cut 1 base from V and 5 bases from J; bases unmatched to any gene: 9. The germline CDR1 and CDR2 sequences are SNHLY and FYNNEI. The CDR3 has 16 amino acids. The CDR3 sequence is CASSEGPTGGFDEQYF. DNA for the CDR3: TGTGCCAGCAGTGAAGGGCCTACAGGGGGCTTCGACGAGCAGTACTTC.

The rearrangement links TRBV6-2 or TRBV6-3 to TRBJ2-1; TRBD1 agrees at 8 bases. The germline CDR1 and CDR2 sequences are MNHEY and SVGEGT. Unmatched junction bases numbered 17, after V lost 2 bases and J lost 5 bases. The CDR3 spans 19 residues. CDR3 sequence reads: CASSYVGTGVGRFNNEQFF. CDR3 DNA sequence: TGTGCCAGCAGTTACGTCGGGACAGGTGTAGGTCGGTTCAACAATGAGCAGTTCTTC.

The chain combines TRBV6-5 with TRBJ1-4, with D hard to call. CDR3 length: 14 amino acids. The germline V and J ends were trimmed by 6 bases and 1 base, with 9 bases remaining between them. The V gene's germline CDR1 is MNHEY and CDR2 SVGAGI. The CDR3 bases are TGTGCCAGCAGGAGACGGGGAACTAATGAAAAACTGTTTTTT. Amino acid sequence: CASRRRGTNEKLFF.

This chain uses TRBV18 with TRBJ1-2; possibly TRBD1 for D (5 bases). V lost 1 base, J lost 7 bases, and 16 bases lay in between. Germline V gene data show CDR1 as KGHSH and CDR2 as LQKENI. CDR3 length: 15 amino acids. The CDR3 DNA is TGTGCCAGCTCACCACTTGCCAGGGCCCGCTTTGGCTACACCTTC. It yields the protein CASSPLARARFGYTF.

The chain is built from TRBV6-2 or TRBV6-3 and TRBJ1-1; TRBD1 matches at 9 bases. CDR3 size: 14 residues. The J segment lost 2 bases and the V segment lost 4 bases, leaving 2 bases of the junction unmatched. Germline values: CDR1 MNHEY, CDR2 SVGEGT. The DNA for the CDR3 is TGTGCCAGCAGTTGGGACAGGGAAAACACTGAAGCTTTCTTT. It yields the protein CASSWDRENTEAFF.

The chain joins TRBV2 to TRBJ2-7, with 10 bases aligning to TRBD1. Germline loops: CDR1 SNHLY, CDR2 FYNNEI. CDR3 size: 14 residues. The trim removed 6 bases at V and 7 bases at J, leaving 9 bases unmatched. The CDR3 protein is CASRPGQGPGEQYF. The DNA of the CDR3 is TGTGCCAGCAGACCGGGACAGGGGCCAGGGGAGCAGTACTTC.